One TCR beta chain is described in this entry. Participants reported their clinical history, and cohort assignment relied on those reports. This sample is part of a study of blood T cell repertoires in COVID-19. This CDR3 region has 14 residues. The V gene's germline CDR1 is MGHRA and CDR2 YSYEKL. Losses at the gene ends were 5 bases for V and 9 bases for J; bases not matched to a gene: 4. Original data processing: Amplifying reference gene primers gave estimates of nucleated cell counts. Produced via immunoSEQ multiplex PCR; TCRdb's table is partial and in-frame only. D and trimming come from the DNA, and the V and J calls and clone size come from that table. The sample consists of 200,000 to 300,000 clones, around 85% of them appearing once.

Material for sequencing was PBMCs or T cells enriched from blood (not recorded which). The receptor was derived from a woman in her thirties or forties with acute COVID-19. The rearrangement joins TRBV4-1 to TRBJ2-1, with TRBD2 matching over 13 bases. The CDR3 bases are TGCGCCAGCAGCGCCCGGACTAGCGGGAGTGAGCAGTTCTTC. Translation gives CASSARTSGSEQFF.